These T cell receptor beta chains were read from a single sample in a study of human T cells and chemical hapten exposure. One entry per CDR3 protein results from TCRdb running MiXCR on the RACE reads. The sample has 350,000 to 400,000 distinct CDR3 sequences; about 6% are singletons. The specimen was whole blood, collected in connection with sensitization to the hapten diphenylcyclopropenone (DPC). The receptors stem from a woman aged 18 to 35 with alopecia areata. Some clones in this sample may be carry-over from other donors' samples. Each CDR3 is given with its conserved first and last residue. The D gene is left open where the match is weak. A row's size may be missing; if present it is once, few, many or a size class.

TGTGCCATCAGTGAGTCTTGGGATAGCACAGATACGCAGTATTTT | CAISESWDSTDTQYF | many | TRBV10-3 | . | TRBJ2-3
TGTGCCATCAGCCGGGATGAAACCTACGAGCAGTACTTC | CAISRDETYEQYF | . | TRBV10-3 | . | TRBJ2-7
TGTGCCAGCAGCGCGACAGTTAACTATGGCTACACCTTC | CASSATVNYGYTF | many | TRBV6-5 | . | TRBJ1-2
TGCGCCAGCAGCTGGGGGTTAGGACATCCCTCTGGGGCCAACGTCCTGACTTTC | CASSWGLGHPSGANVLTF | . | TRBV5-1 | . | TRBJ2-6
TGTGCCAGCAGCGTAGAACCGATGAACACTGAAGCTTTCTTT | CASSVEPMNTEAFF | many | TRBV9 | . | TRBJ1-1
TGTGCCATCAGTTACAGGGGGCCAGCCGGGGAGCTGTTTTTT | CAISYRGPAGELFF | many | TRBV10-3 | TRBD1 | TRBJ2-2
TGTGCCAGCAGCAACCAGGGGATGATTCAGTTCTTC | CASSNQGMIQFF | few | TRBV9 | . | TRBJ2-1
TGCAGCGTTCTACAGGTTTTTCCAGATACGCAGTATTTT | CSVLQVFPDTQYF | . | TRBV29-1 | . | TRBJ2-3
TGTGCCAGCAGCCCGTGGGCCGCCGGTGGGGCCAACGTCCTGACTTTC | CASSPWAAGGANVLTF | few | TRBV7-2 | . | TRBJ2-6
TGTGCCAGCAGTTACGACAGGGGCCGGTGGACTGAAGCTTTCTTT | CASSYDRGRWTEAFF | few | TRBV6-5 | TRBD1 | TRBJ1-1
TGTGCCAGCAGCGGAGGGGACAGGGGGCTCGGCAATCAGCCCCAGCATTTT | CASSGGDRGLGNQPQHF | many | TRBV5-6 | TRBD1 | TRBJ1-5
TGCGCCAGCAGCCAAGAGCACAGGGGATTTATCGGCTACACCTTC | CASSQEHRGFIGYTF | many | TRBV4-3 | TRBD1 | TRBJ1-2
TGTGCCAGAAGGACAGGGGACTATGGCTACACCTTC | CARRTGDYGYTF | few | TRBV7-2 | TRBD1 | TRBJ1-2
TGTGCCAGCACAAACAGTAACTATGGCTACACCTTC | CASTNSNYGYTF | . | TRBV3-1 | . | TRBJ1-2
TGCAGCGTTCCCGGGACAGGGGAAACAGATACGCAGTATTTT | CSVPGTGETDTQYF | few | TRBV29-1 | TRBD1 | TRBJ2-3
TGTGCCAGCAGCTTAGTCGGAGGGGATCAGCCCCAGCATTTT | CASSLVGGDQPQHF | many | TRBV11-2 | . | TRBJ1-5
TGTGCCAGCTCACCACCGAACAGCGGCATGAACACTGAAGCTTTCTTT | CASSPPNSGMNTEAFF | many | TRBV18 | . | TRBJ1-1
TGTGCCAGCAGCTACGGGACAGTACCCCAAGAGACCCAGTACTTC | CASSYGTVPQETQYF | few | TRBV7-2 | TRBD1 | TRBJ2-5
TGTGCCACCAGCAGAGACCCACTAGCGGGTGTTACAGATACGCAGTATTTT | CATSRDPLAGVTDTQYF | few | TRBV15 | TRBD2 | TRBJ2-3
TGTGCCAGCAGTCTATGGACAGGGGGGAAAGCCGGGGAGCTGTTTTTT | CASSLWTGGKAGELFF | few | TRBV12-3/TRBV12-4 | TRBD1 | TRBJ2-2
TGTGCCAGCAGTTCTACGGGACTCACCAACTATGGCTACACCTTC | CASSSTGLTNYGYTF | few | TRBV6-5 | . | TRBJ1-2
TGTGCCAGCCAGCCCGGTGGTTACACTGAAGCTTTCTTT | CASQPGGYTEAFF | many | TRBV28 | . | TRBJ1-1
TGTGCCAGCAACGCGGCTAATTCACCCCTCCACTTT | CASNAANSPLHF | . | TRBV6-5 | . | TRBJ1-6
TGCAGCGTTGATGGTCAACGGGGCGGTGAGCAGTTCTTC | CSVDGQRGGEQFF | . | TRBV29-1 | . | TRBJ2-1
TGTGCCAGCAGCAACCGGACAGGGGGCCCAACTAATGAAAAACTGTTTTTT | CASSNRTGGPTNEKLFF | many | TRBV21-1 | . | TRBJ1-4
TGTGCCAGCAGCCAAGATACTGCTGGAAACATTCAGTACTTC | CASSQDTAGNIQYF | . | TRBV14 | . | TRBJ2-4
TGTGCCAGCAGCCCCGACCACTGGGGGACAGATACGCAGTATTTT | CASSPDHWGTDTQYF | . | TRBV7-6 | . | TRBJ2-3
TGTGCCAGCAGCCCTAAGCTGGGTCTTCGCTCTGGGGCCAACGTCCTGACTTTC | CASSPKLGLRSGANVLTF | many | TRBV7-9 | . | TRBJ2-6
TGCAGCGTTGTACCGGGGGAAGGGACCCAGTACTTC | CSVVPGEGTQYF | few | TRBV29-1 | . | TRBJ2-5
TGTGCCAGCAGAGATGGACAGGACTATGGCTACACCTTC | CASRDGQDYGYTF | few | TRBV6-2/TRBV6-3 | TRBD1 | TRBJ1-2
TGTGCCAGCAGTCCCGCGGGACTAGCGGGGGCTGCGTCAGATACGCAGTATTTT | CASSPAGLAGAASDTQYF | many | TRBV3-1 | TRBD2 | TRBJ2-3
TGTGCCAGCTCGGGTAGAGTAGTGTCCGGTTCACCCCTCCACTTT | CASSGRVVSGSPLHF | many | TRBV6-5 | . | TRBJ1-6
TGTGCCAGCAGTGCTCTTCGAGGACAGGGTGACACAGATACGCAGTATTTT | CASSALRGQGDTDTQYF | . | TRBV25-1 | TRBD1 | TRBJ2-3
TGTGCCAGCAGCATAGGGACAGGGGGCGTGAGTGAAAAACTGTTTTTT | CASSIGTGGVSEKLFF | . | TRBV5-4 | TRBD1 | TRBJ1-4
TGCAGTGCTAGAGATGCAGGGGGAAATGGAGATACGCAGTATTTT | CSARDAGGNGDTQYF | . | TRBV20-1 | TRBD1 | TRBJ2-3
TGTGCCAGCAGCTCGTGGACAGAGAATTCACCCCTCCACTTT | CASSSWTENSPLHF | few | TRBV14 | . | TRBJ1-6
TGTGCCAGCAGCTTATCGGACAGGAACTATGGCTACACCTTC | CASSLSDRNYGYTF | many | TRBV7-9 | TRBD1 | TRBJ1-2
TGTGCCAGCAGTGAGCCTAGGACAGGGAGGTTCTTAGAGCAGTTCTTC | CASSEPRTGRFLEQFF | . | TRBV6-1 | TRBD1 | TRBJ2-1
TGTGCCAGCAGCGGACAGGGGGCATCCTATGGCTACACCTTC | CASSGQGASYGYTF | few | TRBV7-2 | TRBD1 | TRBJ1-2
TGTGCCAGCAGTGACAGGGCTGGGGCCAACGTCCTGACTTTC | CASSDRAGANVLTF | . | TRBV9 | TRBD1 | TRBJ2-6
TGTGCCAGGCGAGGTAGTAGCGTAGATACGCAGTATTTT | CARRGSSVDTQYF | few | TRBV12-3/TRBV12-4 | . | TRBJ2-3
TGTGCCAGCAGCTCAAGAAGGACAGGGGGTTTCTATGAGCAGTTCTTC | CASSSRRTGGFYEQFF | many | TRBV7-8 | TRBD1 | TRBJ2-1